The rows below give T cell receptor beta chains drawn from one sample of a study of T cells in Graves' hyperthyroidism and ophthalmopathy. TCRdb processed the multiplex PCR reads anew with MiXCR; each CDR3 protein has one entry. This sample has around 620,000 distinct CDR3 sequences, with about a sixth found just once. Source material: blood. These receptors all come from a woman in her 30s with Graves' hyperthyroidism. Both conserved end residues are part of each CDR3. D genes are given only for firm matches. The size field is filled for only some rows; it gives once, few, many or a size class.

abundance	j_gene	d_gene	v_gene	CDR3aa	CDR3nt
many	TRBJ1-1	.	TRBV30	CASRRIEAFF	TGTGCCTCCAGGCGGATTGAAGCTTTCTTT
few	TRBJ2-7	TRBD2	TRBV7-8	CASSGTGTSGKSLYEQYF	TGTGCCAGCAGCGGAACCGGGACTAGCGGGAAGAGCCTCTACGAGCAGTACTTC
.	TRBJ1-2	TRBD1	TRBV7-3	CASRPRDREQGRYGYTF	TGTGCCAGCAGGCCCCGGGACAGGGAACAAGGCCGTTATGGCTACACCTTC
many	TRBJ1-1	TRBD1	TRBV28	CASRGTGDTEAFF	TGTGCCAGCAGGGGGACAGGGGACACTGAAGCTTTCTTT
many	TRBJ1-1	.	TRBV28	CASSPIDGMTEAFF	TGTGCCAGCAGTCCGATAGATGGGATGACTGAAGCTTTCTTT
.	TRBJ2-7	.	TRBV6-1	CASSRNFGGGYEQYF	TGTGCCAGCAGTCGGAATTTCGGGGGAGGCTACGAGCAGTACTTC
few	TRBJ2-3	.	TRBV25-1	CASSEYVQTDTQYF	TGTGCCAGCAGTGAATATGTCCAGACAGATACGCAGTATTTT
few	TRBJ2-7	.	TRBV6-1	CASMSTSNPYEQYF	TGTGCCAGCATGAGTACGTCTAACCCCTACGAGCAGTACTTC
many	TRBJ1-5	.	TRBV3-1	CASSPSDKAESQHF	TGTGCCAGCAGCCCGTCTGATAAAGCTGAGTCCCAGCATTTT
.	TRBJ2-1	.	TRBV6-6	CASSYLTRNEQFF	TGTGCCAGCAGTTACTTAACCCGCAATGAGCAGTTCTTC
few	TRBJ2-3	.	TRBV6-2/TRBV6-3	CASSYWDTQYF	TGTGCCAGCAGTTATTGGGATACGCAGTATTTT
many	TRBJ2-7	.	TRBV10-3	CAIGSGGGSYEQYF	TGTGCCATCGGGTCCGGGGGAGGCTCCTACGAGCAGTACTTC
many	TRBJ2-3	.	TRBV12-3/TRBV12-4	CASSLAGVRDTQYF	TGTGCCAGCAGTTTAGCGGGAGTCAGAGATACGCAGTATTTT
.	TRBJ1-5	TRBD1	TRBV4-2	CASSRQGGNNQPQHF	TGTGCCAGCAGCCGACAGGGTGGAAACAATCAGCCCCAGCATTTT
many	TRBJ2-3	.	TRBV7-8	CASSSGRAPGDTQYF	TGTGCCAGCAGTTCGGGACGGGCCCCGGGAGATACGCAGTATTTT
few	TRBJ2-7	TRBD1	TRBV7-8	CASSARGQGFTYEQYF	TGTGCCAGCAGCGCCCGGGGACAGGGTTTCACCTACGAGCAGTACTTC
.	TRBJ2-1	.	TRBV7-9	CASTPAVQPSLQFF	TGTGCCAGCACCCCTGCGGTCCAACCATCTTTGCAGTTCTTC
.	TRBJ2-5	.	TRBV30	CAWTSGDRETQYF	TGTGCCTGGACTTCTGGGGACCGTGAGACCCAGTACTTC
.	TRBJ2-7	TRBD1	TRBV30	CAWDGRDRYEQYF	TGTGCCTGGGATGGCCGGGACAGGTACGAGCAGTACTTC
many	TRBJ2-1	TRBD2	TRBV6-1	CASRASGSSNEQFF	TGTGCCAGCAGGGCTAGCGGGAGTTCCAATGAGCAGTTCTTC
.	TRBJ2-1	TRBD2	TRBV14	CASSLLAVNEQFF	TGTGCCAGCAGCCTACTAGCGGTCAATGAGCAGTTCTTC
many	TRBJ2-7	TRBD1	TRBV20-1	CSARVSAGGYYEQYF	TGCAGTGCTAGAGTTTCGGCAGGGGGTTACTACGAGCAGTACTTC